These T cell receptor beta chains were read from a single sample in a study of blood T cell repertoires in COVID-19. Generated by immunoSEQ multiplex PCR, the TCRdb table keeps only in-frame clones and is missing some. The sample shows around 250,000 clones, approximately 89% of them seen only once. The sequenced sample consisted of PBMCs or T cells enriched from blood (not recorded which). These receptors were collected from a man aged 40-55 years who had been exposed to COVID-19. The CDR3 runs from the conserved cysteine through the conserved F or W. D genes are given only for firm matches. Some rows mark clone size as missing; the rest say once, few, many or name a class of expanded clone.

D gene: NA; J gene: TRBJ2-3; clone size: NA; V gene: TRBV24-1; CDR3 DNA: TGTGCCACCAGTGATAATCAGGGGCTCTCAGATACGCAGTATTTT; CDR3 protein: CATSDNQGLSDTQYF
D gene: NA; J gene: TRBJ1-4; clone size: NA; V gene: TRBV4-3; CDR3 DNA: TGCGCCAGCAGCCAAGATATAGAGGGCAAGAGTGAAAAACTGTTTTTT; CDR3 protein: CASSQDIEGKSEKLFF
D gene: NA; J gene: TRBJ1-3; clone size: NA; V gene: TRBV3-1/TRBV3-2; CDR3 DNA: TGTGCCAGCAGCCACCCACTCTTTAGCTCTGGAAACACCATATATTTT; CDR3 protein: CASSHPLFSSGNTIYF
D gene: TRBD2; J gene: TRBJ2-3; clone size: NA; V gene: TRBV7-9; CDR3 DNA: TGTGCCAGCAGCCCCGATGAAGGACTAGCGGGAGAAACAGATACGCAGTATTTT; CDR3 protein: CASSPDEGLAGETDTQYF
D gene: TRBD1; J gene: TRBJ2-1; clone size: NA; V gene: TRBV10-3; CDR3 DNA: TGTGCCACGGCCGGGACAGGGCAGGATGAGCAGTTCTTC; CDR3 protein: CATAGTGQDEQFF
D gene: NA; J gene: TRBJ1-1; clone size: NA; V gene: TRBV6-5; CDR3 DNA: TGTGCCAGCACGGGGGGAACTGAAGCTTTCTTT; CDR3 protein: CASTGGTEAFF
D gene: NA; J gene: TRBJ1-4; clone size: few; V gene: TRBV11-2; CDR3 DNA: TGTGCCAGCAGCTTGCGATCGGGACTAGGTATAGGAAAACTGTTTTTT; CDR3 protein: CASSLRSGLGIGKLFF
D gene: NA; J gene: TRBJ1-6; clone size: NA; V gene: TRBV6-5; CDR3 DNA: TGTGCCAGCAGAAAAAGCGGATTACCCCTCCACTTT; CDR3 protein: CASRKSGLPLHF
D gene: NA; J gene: TRBJ1-1; clone size: few; V gene: TRBV7-2; CDR3 DNA: TGTGCCAGCAAGAATTATGGGCCGTCCACTGAAGCTTTCTTT; CDR3 protein: CASKNYGPSTEAFF
D gene: TRBD2; J gene: TRBJ2-2; clone size: NA; V gene: TRBV5-1; CDR3 DNA: TGCGCCAGCAGCTCATCCCCCGGGACTAGCGGGAGCGGGGAGCTGTTTTTT; CDR3 protein: CASSSSPGTSGSGELFF
D gene: TRBD1; J gene: TRBJ2-7; clone size: NA; V gene: TRBV7-9; CDR3 DNA: TGTGCCAGCAGCTTAAGAACAGGGGTTTTCGAGCAGTACTTC; CDR3 protein: CASSLRTGVFEQYF
D gene: NA; J gene: TRBJ2-5; clone size: NA; V gene: TRBV30; CDR3 DNA: TGTGCCTGGAGTGTCTTTGGGCGGGAAGAGACCCAGTACTTC; CDR3 protein: CAWSVFGREETQYF
D gene: NA; J gene: TRBJ1-1; clone size: few; V gene: TRBV29-1; CDR3 DNA: TGCAGCGTTGGATATTTGGGCAGGCTACGCACTGAAGCTTTCTTT; CDR3 protein: CSVGYLGRLRTEAFF
D gene: NA; J gene: TRBJ1-2; clone size: NA; V gene: TRBV28; CDR3 DNA: TGTGCCAGCAGTCCCCCGTTGCAGGGGTATGGCTACACCTTC; CDR3 protein: CASSPPLQGYGYTF
D gene: TRBD2; J gene: TRBJ2-1; clone size: NA; V gene: TRBV7-2; CDR3 DNA: TGTGCCAGCAGCTTAGCGTTTGCTAGCGGGCTGAATTCCTACAATGAGCAGTTCTTC; CDR3 protein: CASSLAFASGLNSYNEQFF
D gene: NA; J gene: TRBJ1-2; clone size: NA; V gene: TRBV3-1/TRBV3-2; CDR3 DNA: TGTGCCAGCAGCCCACGAATACAGAACTATGGCTACACCTTC; CDR3 protein: CASSPRIQNYGYTF
D gene: NA; J gene: TRBJ1-3; clone size: NA; V gene: TRBV5-4; CDR3 DNA: TGTGCCAGCAGCTTCAGGGGAGGAAACACCATATATTTT; CDR3 protein: CASSFRGGNTIYF
D gene: NA; J gene: TRBJ2-5; clone size: NA; V gene: TRBV7-2; CDR3 DNA: TGTGCCAGCAGCTTAGGGGTAGCATCGGAGACCCAGTACTTC; CDR3 protein: CASSLGVASETQYF
D gene: NA; J gene: TRBJ2-1; clone size: NA; V gene: TRBV28; CDR3 DNA: TGTGCCAGCAGTCCTTCCATCTTACCGAACAGGCGGCCCCAAGTAGACAATGAGCAGTTCTTC; CDR3 protein: CASSPSILPNRRPQVDNEQFF
D gene: TRBD1; J gene: TRBJ2-3; clone size: NA; V gene: TRBV27; CDR3 DNA: TGTGCCAGCAGTCCAGGGGGAAATACGCAGTATTTT; CDR3 protein: CASSPGGNTQYF
D gene: TRBD1; J gene: TRBJ1-5; clone size: NA; V gene: TRBV5-3; CDR3 DNA: TGTGCCAGAAGCTTACGGACAGGGTTTGTTCAGCCCCAGCATTTT; CDR3 protein: CARSLRTGFVQPQHF
D gene: NA; J gene: TRBJ1-6; clone size: NA; V gene: TRBV30; CDR3 DNA: TGTGCCTGGAGTGTTAGTCCAGGGGCCTATAATTCACCCCTCCACTTT; CDR3 protein: CAWSVSPGAYNSPLHF
D gene: NA; J gene: TRBJ1-5; clone size: NA; V gene: TRBV24-1; CDR3 DNA: TGTGCCACCAGTGATTCGGGACTCATGAGGCCCCAGCATTTT; CDR3 protein: CATSDSGLMRPQHF
D gene: TRBD2; J gene: TRBJ2-5; clone size: NA; V gene: TRBV30; CDR3 DNA: TGTGCCTGGAGTCCGGGGACTAGCGGAACCCAAGAGACCCAGTACTTC; CDR3 protein: CAWSPGTSGTQETQYF
D gene: NA; J gene: TRBJ1-1; clone size: NA; V gene: TRBV6-5; CDR3 DNA: TGTGCCACTCGCCAGGGGACTATGAACACTGAAGCTTTCTTT; CDR3 protein: CATRQGTMNTEAFF